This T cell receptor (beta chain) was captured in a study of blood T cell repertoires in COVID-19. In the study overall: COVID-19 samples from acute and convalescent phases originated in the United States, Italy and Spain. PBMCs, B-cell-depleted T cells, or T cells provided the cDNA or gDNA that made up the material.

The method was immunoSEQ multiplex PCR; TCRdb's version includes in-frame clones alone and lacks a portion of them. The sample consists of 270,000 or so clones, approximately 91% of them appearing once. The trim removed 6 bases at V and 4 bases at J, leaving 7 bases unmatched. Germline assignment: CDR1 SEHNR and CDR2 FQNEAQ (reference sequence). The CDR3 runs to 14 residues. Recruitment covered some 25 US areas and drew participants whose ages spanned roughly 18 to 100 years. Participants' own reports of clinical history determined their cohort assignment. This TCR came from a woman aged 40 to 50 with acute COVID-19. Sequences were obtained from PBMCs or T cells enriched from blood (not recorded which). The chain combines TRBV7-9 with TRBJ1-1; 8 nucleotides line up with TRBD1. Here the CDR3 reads CASSDRGGGTEAFF. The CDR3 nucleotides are TGTGCCAGCAGTGACAGGGGTGGAGGCACTGAAGCTTTCTTT. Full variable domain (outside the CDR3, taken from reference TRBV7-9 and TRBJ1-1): DTGVSQNPRHKITKRGQNVTFRCDPISEHNRLYWYRQTLGQGPEFLTYFQNEAQLEKSRLLSDRFSAERPKGSFSTLEIQRTEQGDSAMYLCASSDRGGGTEAFFGQGTRLTVV.